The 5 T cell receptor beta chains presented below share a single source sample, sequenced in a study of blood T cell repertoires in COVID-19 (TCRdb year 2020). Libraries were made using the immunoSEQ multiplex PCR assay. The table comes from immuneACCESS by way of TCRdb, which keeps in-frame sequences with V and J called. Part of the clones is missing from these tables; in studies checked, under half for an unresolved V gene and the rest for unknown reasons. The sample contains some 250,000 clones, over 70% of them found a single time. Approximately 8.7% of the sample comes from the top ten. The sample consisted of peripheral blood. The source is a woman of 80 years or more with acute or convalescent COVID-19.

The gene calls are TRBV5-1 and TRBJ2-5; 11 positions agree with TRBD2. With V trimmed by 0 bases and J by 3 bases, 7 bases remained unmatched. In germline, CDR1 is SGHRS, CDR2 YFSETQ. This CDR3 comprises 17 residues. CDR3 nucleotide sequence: TGCGCCAGCAGCTTGGTCCCTAGCGGGGGGTTGAAAGAGACCCAGTACTTC. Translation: CASSLVPSGGLKETQYF.

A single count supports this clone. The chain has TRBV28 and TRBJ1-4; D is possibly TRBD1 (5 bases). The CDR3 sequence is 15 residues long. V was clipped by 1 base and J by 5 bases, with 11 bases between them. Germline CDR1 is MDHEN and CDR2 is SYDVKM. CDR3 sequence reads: CASSLSIRTNEKLFF. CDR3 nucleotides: TGTGCCAGCAGTTTATCAATACGGACAAATGAAAAACTGTTTTTT.

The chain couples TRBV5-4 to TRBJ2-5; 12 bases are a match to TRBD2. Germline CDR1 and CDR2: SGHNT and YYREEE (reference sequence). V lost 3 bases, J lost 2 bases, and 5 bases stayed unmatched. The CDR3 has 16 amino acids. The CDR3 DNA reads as TGTGCCAGCAGCTCGATGGGACTAGCGGGTCAAGAGACCCAGTACTTC. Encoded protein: CASSSMGLAGQETQYF.

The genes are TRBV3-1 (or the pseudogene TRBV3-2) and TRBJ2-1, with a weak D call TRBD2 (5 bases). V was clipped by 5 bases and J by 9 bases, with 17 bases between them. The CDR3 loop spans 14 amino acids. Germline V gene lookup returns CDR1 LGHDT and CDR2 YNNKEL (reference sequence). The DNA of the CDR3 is TGTGCCAGCAGCTCCCCCGGACTGAAGGCTGAGCAGTTCTTC. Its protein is CASSSPGLKAEQFF.

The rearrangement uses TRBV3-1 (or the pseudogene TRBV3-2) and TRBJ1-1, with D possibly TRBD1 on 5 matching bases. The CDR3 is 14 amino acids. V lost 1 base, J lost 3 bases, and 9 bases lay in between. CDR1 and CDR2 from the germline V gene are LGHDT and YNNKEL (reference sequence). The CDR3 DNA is TGTGCCAGCAGCCAAGTCAGGGAGGACACTGAAGCTTTCTTT. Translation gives CASSQVREDTEAFF.